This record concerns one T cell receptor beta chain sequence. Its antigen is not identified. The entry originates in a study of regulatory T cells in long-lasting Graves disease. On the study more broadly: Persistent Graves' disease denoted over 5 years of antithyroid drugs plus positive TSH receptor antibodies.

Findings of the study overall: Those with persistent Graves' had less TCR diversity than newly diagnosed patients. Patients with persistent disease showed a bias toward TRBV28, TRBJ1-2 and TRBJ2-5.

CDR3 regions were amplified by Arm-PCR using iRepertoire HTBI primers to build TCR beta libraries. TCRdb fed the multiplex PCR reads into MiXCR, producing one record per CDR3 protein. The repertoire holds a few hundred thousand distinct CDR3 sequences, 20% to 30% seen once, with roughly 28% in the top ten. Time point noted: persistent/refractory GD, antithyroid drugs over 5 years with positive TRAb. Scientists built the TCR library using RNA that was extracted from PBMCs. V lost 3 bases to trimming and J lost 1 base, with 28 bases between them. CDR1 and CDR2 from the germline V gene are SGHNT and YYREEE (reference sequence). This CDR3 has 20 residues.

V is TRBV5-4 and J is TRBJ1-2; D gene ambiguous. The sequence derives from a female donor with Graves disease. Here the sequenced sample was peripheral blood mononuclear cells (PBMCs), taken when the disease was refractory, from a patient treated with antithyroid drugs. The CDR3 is CASSSSFGKGPTQLNYGYTF. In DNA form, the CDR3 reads TGTGCCAGCAGCTCTTCCTTCGGTAAGGGCCCGACGCAACTTAACTATGGCTACACCTTC.